This T cell receptor beta chain originates from a study of CD8 T cells in Susac syndrome. Blood CD8+ and CD4+ T cells underwent high-throughput TCR beta sequencing. Relapsing-remitting disease, either stable or active, was present in the multiple sclerosis controls, who were treatment-naive patients. Isolation of CD8+ and CD4+ T cells was performed negatively, whereas enrichment of TEMRA cells was done by FACS. 0.5 to 1 ug RNA was reverse transcribed with random hexamers. An immunoSEQ multiplex PCR generated amplified TCR beta CDR3 products spanning 54 Vbeta and 13 Jbeta. In TCRdb, the immunoSEQ multiplex PCR reads were re-called with MiXCR into one record per CDR3 protein. The sample contains fewer than 350,000 distinct CDR3 sequences, over 75% of which appear only once. CDR3 length: 13 amino acids. Per the germline V gene, CDR1 is SNHLY and CDR2 is FYNNEI. V was pared by 5 bases and J by 5 bases, with 10 bases between.

This receptor was obtained from a human donor with multiple sclerosis. Specimen: CD8+ T cells from PBMCs. V is TRBV2 and J is TRBJ2-1, with D maybe TRBD2 (5 bases). CDR3 in amino acids: CASSLLVNNEQFF. CDR3 DNA: TGTGCCAGCAGTCTACTAGTGAACAATGAGCAGTTCTTC. The full variable domain, in which reference TRBV2 and TRBJ2-1 provide the parts outside the CDR3, is EPEVTQTPSHQVTQMGQEVILRCVPISNHLYFYWYRQILGQKVEFLVSFYNNEISEKSEIFDDQFSVERPDGSNFTLKIRSTKLEDSAMYFCASSLLVNNEQFFGPGTRLTVL.